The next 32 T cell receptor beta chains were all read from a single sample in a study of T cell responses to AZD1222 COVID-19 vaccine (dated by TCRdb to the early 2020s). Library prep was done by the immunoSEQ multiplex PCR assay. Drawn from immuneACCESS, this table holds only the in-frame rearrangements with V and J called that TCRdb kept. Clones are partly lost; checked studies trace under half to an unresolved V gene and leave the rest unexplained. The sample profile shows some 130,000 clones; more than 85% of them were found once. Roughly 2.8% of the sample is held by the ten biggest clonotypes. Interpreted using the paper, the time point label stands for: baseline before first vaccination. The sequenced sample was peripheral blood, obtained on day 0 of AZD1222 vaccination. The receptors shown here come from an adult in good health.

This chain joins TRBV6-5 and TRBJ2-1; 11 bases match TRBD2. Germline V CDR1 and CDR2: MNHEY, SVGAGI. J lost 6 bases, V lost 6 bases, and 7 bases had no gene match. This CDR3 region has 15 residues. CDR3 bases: TGTGCCAGCAGGAAGAGACTAGCGGGGTTCAATGAGCAGTTCTTC. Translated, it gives CASRKRLAGFNEQFF.

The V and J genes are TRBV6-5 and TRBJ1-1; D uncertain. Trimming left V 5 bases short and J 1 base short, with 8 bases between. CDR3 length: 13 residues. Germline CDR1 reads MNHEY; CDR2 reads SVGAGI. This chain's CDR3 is CASSIRTNTEAFF. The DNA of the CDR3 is TGTGCCAGCAGTATAAGGACGAACACTGAAGCTTTCTTT.

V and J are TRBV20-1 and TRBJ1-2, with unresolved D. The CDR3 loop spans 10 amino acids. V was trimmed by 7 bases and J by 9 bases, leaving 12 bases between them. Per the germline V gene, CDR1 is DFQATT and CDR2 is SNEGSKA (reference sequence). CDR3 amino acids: CSVERARYTF. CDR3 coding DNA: TGCAGTGTCGAGCGGGCCCGCTACACCTTC.

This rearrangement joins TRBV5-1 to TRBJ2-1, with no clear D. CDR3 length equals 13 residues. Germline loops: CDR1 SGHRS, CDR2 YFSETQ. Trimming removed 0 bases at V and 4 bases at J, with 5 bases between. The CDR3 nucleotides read TGCGCCAGCAGCTTGGTCGGGTACAATGAGCAGTTCTTC. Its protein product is CASSLVGYNEQFF.

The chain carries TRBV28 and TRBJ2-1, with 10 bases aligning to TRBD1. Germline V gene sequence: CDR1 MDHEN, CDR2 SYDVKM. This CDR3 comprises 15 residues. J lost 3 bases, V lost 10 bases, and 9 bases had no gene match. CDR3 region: CATRTGGILYNEQFF. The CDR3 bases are TGTGCCACTCGGACAGGGGGAATACTCTACAATGAGCAGTTCTTC. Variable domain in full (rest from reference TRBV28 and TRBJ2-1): DVKVTQSSRYLVKRTGEKVFLECVQDMDHENMFWYRQDPGLGLRLIYFSYDVKMKEKGDIPEGYSVSREKKERFSLILESASTNQTSMYLCATRTGGILYNEQFFGPGTRLTVL.

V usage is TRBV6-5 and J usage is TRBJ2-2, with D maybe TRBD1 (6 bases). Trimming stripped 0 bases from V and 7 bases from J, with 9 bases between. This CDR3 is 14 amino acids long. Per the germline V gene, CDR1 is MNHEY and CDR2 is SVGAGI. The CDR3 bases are TGTGCCAGCAGTTACTCACAGGGTAGCGGGGAGCTGTTTTTT. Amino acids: CASSYSQGSGELFF.

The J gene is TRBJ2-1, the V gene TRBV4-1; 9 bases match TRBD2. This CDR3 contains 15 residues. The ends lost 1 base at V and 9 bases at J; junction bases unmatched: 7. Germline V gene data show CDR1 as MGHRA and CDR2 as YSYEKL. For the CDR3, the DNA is TGCGCCAGCAGCCAAGTGGGACTAGCTAGTTTTGAGCAGTTCTTC. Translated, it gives CASSQVGLASFEQFF.

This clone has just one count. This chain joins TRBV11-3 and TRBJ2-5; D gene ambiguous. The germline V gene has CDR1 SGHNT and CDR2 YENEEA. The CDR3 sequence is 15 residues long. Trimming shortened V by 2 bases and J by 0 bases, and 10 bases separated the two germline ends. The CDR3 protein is CASSLLSPDQETQYF. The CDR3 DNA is TGTGCCAGCAGCTTACTCTCCCCGGACCAAGAGACCCAGTACTTC. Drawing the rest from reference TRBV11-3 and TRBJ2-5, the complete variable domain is EAGVVQSPRYKIIEKKQPVAFWCNPISGHNTLYWYLQNLGQGPELLIRYENEEAVDDSQLPKDRFSAERLKGVDSTLKIQPAELGDSAVYLCASSLLSPDQETQYFGPGTRLLVL.

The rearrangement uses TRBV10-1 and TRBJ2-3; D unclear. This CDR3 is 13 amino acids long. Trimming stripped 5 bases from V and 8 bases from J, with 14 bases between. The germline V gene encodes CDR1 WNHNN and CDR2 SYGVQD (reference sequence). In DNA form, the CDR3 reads TGCGCCAGCAGTCAAGGGCTCGAAGGTACGCAGTATTTT. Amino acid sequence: CASSQGLEGTQYF.

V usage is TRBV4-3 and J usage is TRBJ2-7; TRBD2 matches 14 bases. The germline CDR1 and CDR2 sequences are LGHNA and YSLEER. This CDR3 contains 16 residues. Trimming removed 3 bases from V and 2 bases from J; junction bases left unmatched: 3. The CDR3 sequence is CASSQGLAGDTYEQYF. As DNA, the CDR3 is TGCGCCAGCAGCCAGGGACTAGCGGGGGACACCTACGAGCAGTACTTC.

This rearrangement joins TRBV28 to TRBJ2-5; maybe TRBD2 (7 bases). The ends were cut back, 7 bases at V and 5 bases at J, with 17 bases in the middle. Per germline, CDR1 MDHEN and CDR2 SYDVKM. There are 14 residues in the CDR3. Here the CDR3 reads CASTFRGARETQYF. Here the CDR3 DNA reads TGTGCCAGCACATTCCGGGGGGCCAGGGAGACCCAGTACTTC.

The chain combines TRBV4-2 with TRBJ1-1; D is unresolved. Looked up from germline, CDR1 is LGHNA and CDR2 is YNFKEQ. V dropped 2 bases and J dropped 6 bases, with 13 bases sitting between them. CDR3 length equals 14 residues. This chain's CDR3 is CASSQSQVRAEAFF. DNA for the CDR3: TGTGCCAGCAGCCAATCTCAAGTGCGGGCTGAAGCTTTCTTT.

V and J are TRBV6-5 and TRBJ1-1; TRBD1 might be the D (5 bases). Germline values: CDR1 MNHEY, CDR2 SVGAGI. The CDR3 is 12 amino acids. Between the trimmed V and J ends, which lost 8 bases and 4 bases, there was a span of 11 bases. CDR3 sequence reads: CASAGGSTEAFF. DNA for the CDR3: TGTGCCAGCGCCGGGGGGAGCACTGAAGCTTTCTTT.

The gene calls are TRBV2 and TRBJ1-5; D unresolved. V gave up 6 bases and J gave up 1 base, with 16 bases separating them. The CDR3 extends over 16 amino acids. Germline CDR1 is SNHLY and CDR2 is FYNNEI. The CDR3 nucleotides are TGTGCCAGCAGACCCTCTATAGGAGGGAGCAATCAGCCCCAGCATTTT. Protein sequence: CASRPSIGGSNQPQHF.

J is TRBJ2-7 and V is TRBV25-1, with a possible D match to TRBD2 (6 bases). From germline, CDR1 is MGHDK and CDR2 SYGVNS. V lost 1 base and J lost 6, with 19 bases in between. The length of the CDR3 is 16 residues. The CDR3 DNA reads TGTGCCAGCAGTGAATCGACGCGGGGCGGTTTGGGCGAGCAGTACTTC. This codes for CASSESTRGGLGEQYF.

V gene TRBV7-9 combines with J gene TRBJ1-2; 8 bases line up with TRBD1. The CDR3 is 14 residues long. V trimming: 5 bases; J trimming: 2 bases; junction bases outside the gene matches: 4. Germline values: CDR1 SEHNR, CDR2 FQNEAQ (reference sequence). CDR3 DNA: TGTGCCAGCAGCCCCGGACAGGGAAACTATGGCTACACCTTC. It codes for CASSPGQGNYGYTF.

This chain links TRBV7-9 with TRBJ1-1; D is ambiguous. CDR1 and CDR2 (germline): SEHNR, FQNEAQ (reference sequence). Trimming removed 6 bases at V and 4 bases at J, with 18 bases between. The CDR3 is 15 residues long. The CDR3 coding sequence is TGTGCCAGCAGTCCAACGTGGGCGGTAATCACTGAAGCTTTCTTT. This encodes CASSPTWAVITEAFF.

CDR3 in DNA: TGCAGCGCCCTCGGACAGAACAATGAAAAACTGTTTTTT. Protein: CSALGQNNEKLFF. The chain combines TRBV29-1 with TRBJ1-4; D is possibly TRBD1 (6 bases). Germline CDR1 and CDR2: SQVTM and ANQGSEA. V was clipped by 7 bases and J by 5 bases, with 14 bases between them. CDR3 length equals 13 residues.

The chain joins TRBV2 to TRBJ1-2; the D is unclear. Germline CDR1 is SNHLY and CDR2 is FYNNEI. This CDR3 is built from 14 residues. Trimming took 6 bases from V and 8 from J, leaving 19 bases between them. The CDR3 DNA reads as TGTGCCAGCAGCCCCACCGGGGTCCGTCAGGGCTACACCTTC. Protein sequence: CASSPTGVRQGYTF.

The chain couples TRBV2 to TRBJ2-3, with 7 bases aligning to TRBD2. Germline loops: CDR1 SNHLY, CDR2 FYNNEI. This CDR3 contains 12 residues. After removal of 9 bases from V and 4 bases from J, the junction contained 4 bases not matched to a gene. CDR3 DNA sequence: TGTGCCAGAGGACTAGTTGCAGATACGCAGTATTTT. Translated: CARGLVADTQYF.

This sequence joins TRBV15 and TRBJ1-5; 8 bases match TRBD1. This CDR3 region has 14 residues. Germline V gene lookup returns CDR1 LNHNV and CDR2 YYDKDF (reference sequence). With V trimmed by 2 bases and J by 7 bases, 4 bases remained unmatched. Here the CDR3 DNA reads TGTGCCACCAGCAGAAAACAGGGGGAACAGCCCCAGCATTTT. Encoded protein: CATSRKQGEQPQHF.

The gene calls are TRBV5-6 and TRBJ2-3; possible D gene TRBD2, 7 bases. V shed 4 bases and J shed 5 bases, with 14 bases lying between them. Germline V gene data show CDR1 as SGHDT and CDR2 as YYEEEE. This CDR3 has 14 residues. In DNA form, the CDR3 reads TGTGCCAGCAGCCCTGGGGGGGCCGAAGATACGCAGTATTTT. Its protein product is CASSPGGAEDTQYF.

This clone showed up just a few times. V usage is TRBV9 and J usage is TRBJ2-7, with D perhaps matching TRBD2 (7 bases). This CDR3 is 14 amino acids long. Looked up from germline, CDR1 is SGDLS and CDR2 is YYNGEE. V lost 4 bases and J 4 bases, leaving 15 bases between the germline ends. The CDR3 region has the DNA TGTGCCAGCAGCCGGACAGCGGGGAGGTACGAGCAGTACTTC. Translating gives CASSRTAGRYEQYF.

The CDR3 is CASSQNGFPGYTF. CDR3 DNA sequence: TGTGCCAGCTCCCAAAACGGGTTCCCTGGCTACACCTTC. V and J are TRBV18 and TRBJ1-2; D call uncertain. With 6 bases removed from V and 7 bases from J, the gap between germline ends came to 15 bases. This CDR3 is built from 13 residues. Germline V gene data show CDR1 as KGHSH and CDR2 as LQKENI.

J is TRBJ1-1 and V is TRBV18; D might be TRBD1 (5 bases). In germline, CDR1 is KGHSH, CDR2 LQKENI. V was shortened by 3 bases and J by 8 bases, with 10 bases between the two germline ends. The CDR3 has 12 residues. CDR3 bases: TGTGCCAGCTCACCCACCGACAGAGAAGCTTTCTTT. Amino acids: CASSPTDREAFF.

CDR3 loop: CASSLYPNIANRVKTYEQYF. CDR3 in DNA: TGTGCCAGCAGTTTATATCCAAACATCGCGAACAGGGTCAAAACCTACGAGCAGTACTTC. The rearrangement links TRBV28 to TRBJ2-7; possible D gene TRBD1, 6 bases. This CDR3 comprises 20 residues. Between the trimmed V and J ends, which lost 1 base and 2 bases, there was a span of 27 bases. Germline CDR1 MDHEN, CDR2 SYDVKM.

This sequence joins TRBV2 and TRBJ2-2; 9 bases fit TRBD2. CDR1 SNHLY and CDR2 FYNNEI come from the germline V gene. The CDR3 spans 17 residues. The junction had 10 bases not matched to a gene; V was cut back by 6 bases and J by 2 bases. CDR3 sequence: CASRAGGPLLNTGELFF. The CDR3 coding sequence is TGTGCCAGCAGGGCGGGAGGGCCTCTCCTTAACACCGGGGAGCTGTTTTTT.

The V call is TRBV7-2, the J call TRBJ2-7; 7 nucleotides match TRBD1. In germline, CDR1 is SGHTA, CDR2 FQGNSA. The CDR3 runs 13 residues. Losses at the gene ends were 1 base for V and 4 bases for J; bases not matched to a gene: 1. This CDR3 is CASSLVDRYEQYF. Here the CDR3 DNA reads TGTGCCAGCAGCTTAGTGGACAGGTACGAGCAGTACTTC.

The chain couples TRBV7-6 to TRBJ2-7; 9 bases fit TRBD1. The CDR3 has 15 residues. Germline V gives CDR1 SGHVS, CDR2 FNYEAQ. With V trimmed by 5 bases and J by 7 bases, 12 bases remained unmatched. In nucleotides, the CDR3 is TGTGCCAGCAGCCGTGGGACAGGGCCTTTTGGGGAGCAGTACTTC. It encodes CASSRGTGPFGEQYF.

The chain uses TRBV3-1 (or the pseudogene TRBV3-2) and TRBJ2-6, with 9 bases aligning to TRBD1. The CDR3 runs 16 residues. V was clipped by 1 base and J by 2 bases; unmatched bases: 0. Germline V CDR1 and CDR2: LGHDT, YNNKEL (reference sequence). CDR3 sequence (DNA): TGTGCCAGCAGCCAAGGGACAGGGGCTGGGGCCAACGTCCTGACTTTC. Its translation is CASSQGTGAGANVLTF.

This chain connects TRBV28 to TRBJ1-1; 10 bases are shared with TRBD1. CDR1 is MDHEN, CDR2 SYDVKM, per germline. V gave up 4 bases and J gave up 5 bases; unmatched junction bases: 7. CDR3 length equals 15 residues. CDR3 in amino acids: CASSSPTGGRTEAFF. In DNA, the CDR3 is TGTGCCAGCAGTTCTCCGACAGGGGGCAGAACTGAAGCTTTCTTT.

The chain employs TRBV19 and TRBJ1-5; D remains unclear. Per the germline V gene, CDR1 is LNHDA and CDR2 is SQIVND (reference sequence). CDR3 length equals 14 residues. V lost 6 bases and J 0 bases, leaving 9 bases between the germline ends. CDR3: CASRDRGSNQPQHF. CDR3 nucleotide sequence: TGTGCCAGTAGGGACCGGGGTAGCAATCAGCCCCAGCATTTT.